These T cell receptor beta chains were read from a single sample in a study of OX40 agonist ivuxolimab in advanced cancers. TCRdb's copy holds only in-frame clones and misses some; the assay was immunoSEQ multiplex PCR. This table holds 46,000 or so clones, more than 80% found once. The sequenced sample was CD4+ or CD8+ T cells sorted from blood, obtained in a trial of the OX40 agonist ivuxolimab. Receptors were obtained from an adult with an advanced solid tumor such as melanoma, head and neck, liver or kidney cancer. CDR3s include the opening cysteine and the closing phenylalanine or tryptophan. D genes are given only for firm matches. Only some rows state a clone size, as once, few, many or a class for expanded clones.

j_call	d_call	clone_size	v_call	cdr3_nt	cdr3_aa
TRBJ1-1	TRBD1	-	TRBV13	TGTGCCAGCAGCTTAGGGACAGGGTTGGCTTTCTTT	CASSLGTGLAFF
TRBJ2-2	-	-	TRBV11-3	TGTGCCAGCAGATTAGATTTCGGTCCGAACACCGGGGAGCTGTTTTTT	CASRLDFGPNTGELFF
TRBJ1-3	-	-	TRBV9	TGTGCCAGCAGCCCACATGACGGCCGCTACTCTGGAAACACCATATATTTT	CASSPHDGRYSGNTIYF
TRBJ1-4	TRBD1	-	TRBV29-1	TGCAGCGTGGAGGGACAGGGGGAAGAAAAACTGTTTTTT	CSVEGQGEEKLFF
TRBJ2-1	TRBD2	-	TRBV7-2	TGTGCCAGCAGCTTTAAGGATATACAGCGGGGGGGCTTAAATGAGCAGTTCTTC	CASSFKDIQRGGLNEQFF
TRBJ2-2	-	-	TRBV29-1	TGCAGCGCCTCGTCGAACGGGGAGCTGTTTTTT	CSASSNGELFF
TRBJ1-2	-	-	TRBV4-3	TGCGCCAGCAGCCAAGACAGGGGCCTTAACTATGGCTACACCTTC	CASSQDRGLNYGYTF
TRBJ2-1	-	-	TRBV27	TGTGCCAGCAGTTTTGGTAGCGGAATCTACAATGAGCAGTTCTTC	CASSFGSGIYNEQFF
TRBJ1-4	-	-	TRBV11-2	TGTGCCAGCAGCTTAGCGGGCGGGCTTGAAAAACTGTTTTTT	CASSLAGGLEKLFF
TRBJ1-2	-	-	TRBV5-1	TGCGCCAGCAGCTTAGGGCACAGGGCAGTGGATGGCTACACCTTC	CASSLGHRAVDGYTF
TRBJ1-2	-	-	TRBV7-9	TGTGCCAGCAGCTTAGGACAGTGGGGTGGCTATGGCTACACCTTC	CASSLGQWGGYGYTF
TRBJ2-1	-	-	TRBV9	TGTGCCAGCAGCGTAGTCGACGCTTCCTACAATGAGCAGTTCTTC	CASSVVDASYNEQFF
TRBJ1-1	-	-	TRBV6-1	TGTGCCAGCAGTGAGGGGGGGGCATGGGAAGCTTTCTTT	CASSEGGAWEAFF
TRBJ2-3	-	few	TRBV19	TGTGCCAGTCGGCGGGGCCCCACAGATACGCAGTATTTT	CASRRGPTDTQYF
TRBJ2-7	TRBD1	-	TRBV15	TGTGCCACCAGCAGACCCGGACAGGCGGGCTCCTACGAGCAGTACTTC	CATSRPGQAGSYEQYF
TRBJ1-2	TRBD1	once	TRBV18	TGTGCCAGCTCATCTACAGGGGGCGAAATAAGGGGATCTAACTATGGCTACACCTTC	CASSSTGGEIRGSNYGYTF
TRBJ1-5	-	-	TRBV5-1	TGCGCCAGCAGCTTGTGGGAAGGGGGGCAGCCCCAGCATTTT	CASSLWEGGQPQHF
TRBJ2-7	-	-	TRBV5-4	TGTGCCAGCGCCACTAGCTACGAGCAGTACTTC	CASATSYEQYF
TRBJ2-1	TRBD1	once	TRBV4-3	TGCGCCAGCAGCCAAGCGGGACAGGGAGGCGATGAGCAGTTCTTC	CASSQAGQGGDEQFF
TRBJ2-2	-	-	TRBV5-4	TGTGCCAGCAGCTTGGGTGGGGGGCCGGTCGGGGAGCTGTTTTTT	CASSLGGGPVGELFF
TRBJ1-3	TRBD1	-	TRBV5-6	TGTGCCAGCAGCACAGGGGGGGACACCATATATTTT	CASSTGGDTIYF
TRBJ1-4	TRBD1	few	TRBV19	TGTGCCAGCGAGGACAGGTCGAGTGAAAAACTGTTTTTT	CASEDRSSEKLFF
TRBJ2-7	-	once	TRBV28	TGTGCCACCAACGAGGGGCCACAGAGCTCCTACGAGCAGTACTTC	CATNEGPQSSYEQYF
TRBJ2-5	-	-	TRBV10-2	TGCGCCAGCAGTGAGTCGAGAGGAAGGGAGACCCAGTACTTC	CASSESRGRETQYF
TRBJ2-7	-	-	TRBV10-3	TGTGCCATCCACTCTGGATACTACGAGCAGTACTTC	CAIHSGYYEQYF
TRBJ2-7	-	-	TRBV2	TGTGCCAGCGGAGGGCCCTTGGGAGAGCAGTACTTC	CASGGPLGEQYF
TRBJ1-2	-	-	TRBV4-1	TGCGCCAGCAGCCAAGATGGGCGGACAAGGGCCTTC	CASSQDGRTRAF
TRBJ1-1	TRBD1	-	TRBV30	TGTGCCTGGAGTCAAGGACAGGGGGTCAACACTGAAGCTTTCTTT	CAWSQGQGVNTEAFF
TRBJ1-4	-	-	TRBV6-6	TGTGCCAGCAGGTTCGGTGAAAAACTGTTTTTT	CASRFGEKLFF
TRBJ2-1	TRBD1	once	TRBV4-3	TGCGCCAGCAGCCGTGACAGGGGAGACAATGAGCAGTTCTTC	CASSRDRGDNEQFF
TRBJ2-3	TRBD2	-	TRBV7-2	TGTGCCAGCAGCAGCGGGACTAGCGACGCAGATACGCAGTATTTT	CASSSGTSDADTQYF
TRBJ2-5	-	-	TRBV7-8	TGTGCCAGCAGCTTAGAGGGCCCTCGCTACTTC	CASSLEGPRYF
TRBJ1-1	-	-	TRBV27	TGTGCCAGCAGTTTGTCACAGGGGAACACTGAAGCTTTCTTT	CASSLSQGNTEAFF
TRBJ2-2	-	-	TRBV29-1	TGCAGCGTTGACGCGGGGAACACCGGGGAGCTGTTTTTT	CSVDAGNTGELFF
TRBJ1-2	-	-	TRBV15	TGTGCCACCAGCAGTTCCAGGGTCTATGGCTACACCTTC	CATSSSRVYGYTF
TRBJ1-2	-	once	TRBV7-2	TGTGCCAGCAGCCCAAGTACTAAGCGGCATATAGCTAACTATGGCTACACCTTC	CASSPSTKRHIANYGYTF
TRBJ1-2	TRBD1	-	TRBV11-2	TGTGCCAGCAGCCTGAGGCCAGGGGGCTTTAACTATGGCTACACCTTC	CASSLRPGGFNYGYTF
TRBJ1-2	-	few	TRBV29-1	TGCAGCGCGTTCGGGGGGGGCGACGGCTACACCTTC	CSAFGGGDGYTF
TRBJ2-2	-	-	TRBV4-2	TGTGCCAGCAGCCAAGAGCTGGGGAACACCGGGGAGCTGTTTTTT	CASSQELGNTGELFF
TRBJ1-5	-	once	TRBV4-3	TGCGCCAGCAGCCAAGAGAGGACGTATAGCAATCAGCCCCAGCATTTT	CASSQERTYSNQPQHF
TRBJ1-2	TRBD1	-	TRBV9	TGTGCCAGATCAAATCAGGGGGGACGCTACACCTTC	CARSNQGGRYTF
TRBJ2-1	TRBD2	-	TRBV5-4	TGTGCCAGCAGCTTGACTAGCGGGAGGGGGAATGAGCAGTTCTTC	CASSLTSGRGNEQFF
TRBJ2-3	TRBD2	-	TRBV7-6	TGTGCCAGCAGCTCCGGACTAGCGGGAGCTGTGGATACGCAGTATTTT	CASSSGLAGAVDTQYF
TRBJ2-7	TRBD1	-	TRBV4-3	TGCGCCAGCAGCGATGCAGGGACAGGCTACGAGCAGTACTTC	CASSDAGTGYEQYF
TRBJ1-1	-	-	TRBV9	TGTGCCAGCAGCGTAGGTAGTCTCACTGAAGCTTTCTTT	CASSVGSLTEAFF
TRBJ2-6	-	-	TRBV7-8	TGTGCCAGCAGTTCCCGCGCCAACGTCCTGACTTTC	CASSSRANVLTF
TRBJ2-5	TRBD2	-	TRBV27	TGTGCCAGCAGTTTGGGAGGGCAGCCACAAGAGACCCAGTACTTC	CASSLGGQPQETQYF
TRBJ2-3	-	-	TRBV7-2	TGTGCCAGCAGCTCCTCCCAGAGGCGCACAGATACGCAGTATTTT	CASSSSQRRTDTQYF
TRBJ2-7	-	-	TRBV13	TGTGCCAGCAGCACCCGGTTGGGGGGCAAAAGAAACGAGCAGTACTTC	CASSTRLGGKRNEQYF
TRBJ2-1	-	once	TRBV10-3	TGTGCCATCAGCCAATCAGGGGAGCCCTACAATGAGCAGTTCTTC	CAISQSGEPYNEQFF